This T cell receptor (beta chain) was found in a study of T cell responses to AZD1222 COVID-19 vaccine. Study-level findings and limits: With two AZD1222 doses given, Spike-specific TCR breadth and depth both rose. White British people made up most donors, females outnumbered males, and clonal diversity was possibly underestimated. All repertoire sampling was performed exclusively after the peak T cell response.

Profiling relied on immunoSEQ multiplex PCR, and the TCRdb table lists in-frame clones only, not all of them. The table records 87,000 or so clones, around 87% of them present only once. The CDR3 is made up of 15 amino acids. V shed 3 bases, J shed 3 bases, and the junction held 5 bases outside the gene matches. The germline gives CDR1 SGHTA, CDR2 FQGTGA. This clone was recorded only once. Its cognate antigen is unknown. The clonotype comes from an adult in good health. This chain joins TRBV7-3 and TRBJ1-3; 7 bases are shared with TRBD1. This specimen consisted of peripheral blood, obtained on day 0 of AZD1222 vaccination. DNA for the CDR3: TGTGCCAGCAGCTTCTCACAGGGGAGTGGAAACACCATATATTTT. This translates into CASSFSQGSGNTIYF.